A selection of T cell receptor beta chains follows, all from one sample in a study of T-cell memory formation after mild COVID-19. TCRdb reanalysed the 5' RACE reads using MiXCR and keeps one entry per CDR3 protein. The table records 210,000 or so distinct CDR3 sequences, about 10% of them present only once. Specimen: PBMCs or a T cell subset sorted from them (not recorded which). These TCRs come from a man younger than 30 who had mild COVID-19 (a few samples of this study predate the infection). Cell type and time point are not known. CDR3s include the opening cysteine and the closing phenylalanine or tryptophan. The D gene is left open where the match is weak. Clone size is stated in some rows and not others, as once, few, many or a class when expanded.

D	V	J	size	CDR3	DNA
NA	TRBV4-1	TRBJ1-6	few	CASSQDPTEHIPLHF	TGCGCCAGCAGCCAAGATCCCACAGAACATATTCCCCTCCACTTT
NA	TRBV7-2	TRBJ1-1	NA	CASSLVGKGNGEAFF	TGTGCCAGCAGCTTAGTAGGAAAAGGGAATGGAGAAGCTTTCTTT
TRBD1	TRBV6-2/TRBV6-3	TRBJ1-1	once	CASSYRGGREAFF	TGTGCCAGCAGTTACCGAGGGGGCCGTGAAGCTTTCTTT
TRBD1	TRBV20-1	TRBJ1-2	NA	CSAIRQGMDGYTF	TGCAGTGCCATCAGACAGGGAATGGATGGCTACACCTTC
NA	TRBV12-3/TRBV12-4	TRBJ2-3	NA	CASNDGGTGTQYF	TGTGCCAGCAACGACGGAGGGACGGGTACGCAGTATTTT
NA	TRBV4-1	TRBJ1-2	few	CASSQDPGSYGYTF	TGCGCCAGCAGCCAAGATCCCGGTAGCTATGGCTACACCTTC
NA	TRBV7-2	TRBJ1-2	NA	CASSLGGRAAANYGYTF	TGTGCCAGCAGCTTAGGGGGGAGGGCAGCTGCTAACTATGGCTACACCTTC
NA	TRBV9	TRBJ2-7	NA	CASSVAWIPYEQYF	TGTGCCAGCAGCGTAGCGTGGATCCCCTACGAGCAGTACTTC
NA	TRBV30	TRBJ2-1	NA	CAWSVGGSYNEQFF	TGTGCCTGGAGTGTCGGGGGCTCCTACAATGAGCAGTTCTTC
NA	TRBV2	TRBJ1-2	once	CASRAGGDYGYTF	TGTGCCAGCAGGGCCGGGGGAGATTATGGCTACACCTTC
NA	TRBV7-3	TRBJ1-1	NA	CASSLRQETEAFF	TGTGCCAGCAGCTTAAGACAAGAGACTGAAGCTTTCTTT
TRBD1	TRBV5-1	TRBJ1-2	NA	CASSSPGQGYGYTF	TGCGCCAGCAGCTCGCCGGGACAGGGCTATGGCTACACCTTC
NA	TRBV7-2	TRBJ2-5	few	CASRNDRAGKTQYF	TGTGCCAGCAGGAACGACAGGGCGGGGAAGACCCAGTACTTC
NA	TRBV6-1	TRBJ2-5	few	CASSGGTGMETQYF	TGTGCCAGCAGTGGGGGCACAGGGATGGAGACCCAGTACTTC
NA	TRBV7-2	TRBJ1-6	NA	CASSLLGGRNSPLHF	TGTGCCAGCAGCTTATTGGGGGGACGGAATTCACCCCTCCACTTT
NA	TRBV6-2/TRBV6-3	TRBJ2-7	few	CASSHGGLPTPYEQYF	TGTGCCAGCAGCCACGGGGGCCTACCCACGCCCTACGAGCAGTACTTC
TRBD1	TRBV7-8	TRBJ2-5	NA	CASRKKRTGQRETQYF	TGTGCCAGCAGGAAAAAGAGGACAGGGCAGCGAGAGACCCAGTACTTC
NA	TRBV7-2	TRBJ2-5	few	CASSSPLRQETQYF	TGTGCCAGCAGCTCGCCGCTACGTCAAGAGACCCAGTACTTC
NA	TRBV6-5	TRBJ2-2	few	CASSTRWVSNTGELFF	TGTGCCAGCAGTACCCGATGGGTCTCGAACACCGGGGAGCTGTTTTTT
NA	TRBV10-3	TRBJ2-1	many	CAISELQGEDEQFF	TGTGCCATCAGTGAGCTCCAGGGTGAGGATGAGCAGTTCTTC
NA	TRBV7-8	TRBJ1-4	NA	CASSLAQARTNEKLFF	TGTGCCAGCAGCTTAGCGCAAGCGAGGACTAATGAAAAACTGTTTTTT
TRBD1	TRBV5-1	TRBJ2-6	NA	CASSLAVQGVGSGANVLTF	TGCGCCAGCAGCTTGGCCGTACAGGGGGTTGGTTCTGGGGCCAACGTCCTGACTTTC
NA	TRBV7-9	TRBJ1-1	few	CASSLARGRNTEAFF	TGTGCCAGCAGCTTAGCGCGGGGGAGGAACACTGAAGCTTTCTTT
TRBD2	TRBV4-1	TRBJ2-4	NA	CASSPGLAGGLAKNIQYF	TGCGCCAGCAGCCCCGGACTAGCGGGGGGGCTAGCCAAAAACATTCAGTACTTC
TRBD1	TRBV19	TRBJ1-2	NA	CASSNLGQDYGYTF	TGTGCCAGTAGTAACCTGGGACAGGACTATGGCTACACCTTC
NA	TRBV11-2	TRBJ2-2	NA	CASSSPGRTNTGELFF	TGTGCCAGCAGCTCCCCCGGCAGGACGAACACCGGGGAGCTGTTTTTT
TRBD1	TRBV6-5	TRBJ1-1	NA	CASSYRNRGGTEAFF	TGTGCCAGCAGTTACAGGAACAGGGGGGGCACTGAAGCTTTCTTT
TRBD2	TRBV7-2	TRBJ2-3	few	CASSLASGVGNTQYF	TGTGCCAGCAGCTTAGCTAGCGGGGTTGGCAATACGCAGTATTTT
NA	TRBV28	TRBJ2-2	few	CASSPLGMNTGELFF	TGTGCCAGCTCTCCTCTTGGGATGAACACCGGGGAGCTGTTTTTT
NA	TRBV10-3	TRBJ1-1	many	CAIRGTPNTEAFF	TGTGCCATTCGCGGGACACCGAACACTGAAGCTTTCTTT
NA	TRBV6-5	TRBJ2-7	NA	CASSTIYEQYF	TGTGCCAGCAGTACTATATACGAGCAGTACTTC
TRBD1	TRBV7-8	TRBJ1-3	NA	CASSRETGLRPGNTIYF	TGTGCCAGCAGCAGAGAGACAGGGCTTCGCCCGGGAAACACCATATATTTT
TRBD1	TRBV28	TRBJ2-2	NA	CASSSFQGAARGGELFF	TGTGCCAGCAGTTCTTTTCAGGGGGCGGCACGGGGCGGGGAGCTGTTTTTT
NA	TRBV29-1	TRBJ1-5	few	CSASDFDQPQHF	TGCAGCGCCTCAGATTTTGATCAGCCCCAGCATTTT
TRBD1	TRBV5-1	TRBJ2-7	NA	CASSSYTGVSDDEQYF	TGCGCCAGCAGCTCGTACACAGGGGTTTCCGACGACGAGCAGTACTTC
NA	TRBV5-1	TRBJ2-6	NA	CASSLAPSGANVLTF	TGCGCCAGCAGCTTGGCGCCCTCTGGGGCCAACGTCCTGACTTTC
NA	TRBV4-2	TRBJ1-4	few	CASSQGGAKGDEKLFF	TGTGCCAGCAGCCAAGGGGGGGCCAAAGGGGATGAAAAACTGTTTTTT
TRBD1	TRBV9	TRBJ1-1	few	CASSRGQGGYTEAFF	TGTGCCAGCAGCAGAGGACAGGGGGGGTACACTGAAGCTTTCTTT